The sequence of this T cell receptor (beta chain) was determined in a study of blood T cell repertoires in COVID-19. Study as a whole: Spain, Italy and the United States supplied samples that represented acute and convalescent COVID-19. T cells, B-cell-depleted T cells, or PBMCs supplied cDNA or gDNA.

Germline V lookup: CDR1 SGHVS, CDR2 FQNEAQ. The CDR3 runs 15 residues. J lost 4 bases, V lost 3 bases, and 6 bases had no gene match. As processed by the authors: Amplification from reference gene primers served as the basis for estimated nucleated cell counts. This table comes from immunoSEQ multiplex PCR, and its TCRdb copy is limited to in-frame clones, with some not included. V, J and clone size were drawn from that table, and D and trimming were deduced from the DNA. Of some 190,000 clones listed, about four fifths were seen once; the top ten hold about 6.3%. This TCR was recovered from a man in his sixties with acute or convalescent COVID-19. The chain uses TRBV7-8 and TRBJ1-2; TRBD1 aligns across 9 bases. The source material was peripheral blood. CDR3 sequence (DNA): TGTGCCAGCAGCTTCACCCGGACAGGGGCCTATGGCTACACCTTC. The encoded protein is CASSFTRTGAYGYTF.